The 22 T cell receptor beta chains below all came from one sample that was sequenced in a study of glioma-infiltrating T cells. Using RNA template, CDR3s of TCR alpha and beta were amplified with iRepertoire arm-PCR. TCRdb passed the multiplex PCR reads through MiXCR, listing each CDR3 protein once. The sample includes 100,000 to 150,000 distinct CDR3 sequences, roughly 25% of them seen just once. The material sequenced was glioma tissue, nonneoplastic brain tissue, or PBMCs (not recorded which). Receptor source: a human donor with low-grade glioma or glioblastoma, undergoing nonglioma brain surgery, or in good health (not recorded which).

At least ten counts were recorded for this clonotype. DNA for the CDR3: TGCGCCAGCAGCCCTCTTTATGGTGGCACTGAAGCTTTCTTT. This sequence encodes CASSPLYGGTEAFF. The chain employs TRBV5-1 and TRBJ1-1, with D hard to call. The germline V gene has CDR1 SGHRS and CDR2 YFSETQ. Trimming took off 4 bases at V and 4 bases at J, with 14 bases between the two ends. The CDR3 extends over 14 amino acids.

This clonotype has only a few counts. The CDR3 reads CSVLVAGGENIQYF. CDR3 sequence (DNA): TGCAGCGTCCTAGTCGCAGGGGGCGAAAACATTCAGTACTTC. The chain combines TRBV29-1 with TRBJ2-4, with 8 bases fitting TRBD1. The length of the CDR3 is 14 residues. Germline loops: CDR1 SQVTM, CDR2 ANQGSEA. Trimming removed 6 bases from V and 5 bases from J; junction bases left unmatched: 9.

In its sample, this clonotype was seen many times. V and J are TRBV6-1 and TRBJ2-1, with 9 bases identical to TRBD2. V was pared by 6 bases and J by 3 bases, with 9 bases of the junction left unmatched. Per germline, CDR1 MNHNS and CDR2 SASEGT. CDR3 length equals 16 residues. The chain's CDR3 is CASRPLAGPLYNEQFF. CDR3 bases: TGTGCCAGCAGACCTCTAGCGGGGCCTCTCTACAATGAGCAGTTCTTC.

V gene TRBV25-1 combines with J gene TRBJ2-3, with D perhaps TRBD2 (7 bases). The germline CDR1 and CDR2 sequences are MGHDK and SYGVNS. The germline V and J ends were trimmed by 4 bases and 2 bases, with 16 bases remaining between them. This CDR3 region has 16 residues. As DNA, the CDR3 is TGTGCCAGCAGTGGACGACTAGGGGGGGACACAGATACGCAGTATTTT. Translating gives CASSGRLGGDTDTQYF.

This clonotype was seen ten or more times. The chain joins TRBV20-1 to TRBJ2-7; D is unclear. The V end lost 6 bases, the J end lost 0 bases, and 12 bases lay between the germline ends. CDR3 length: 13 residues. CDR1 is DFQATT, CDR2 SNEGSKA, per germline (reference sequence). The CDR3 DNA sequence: TGCAGTGCCGAGGCAGGCTTCTCCTACGAGCAGTACTTC. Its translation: CSAEAGFSYEQYF.

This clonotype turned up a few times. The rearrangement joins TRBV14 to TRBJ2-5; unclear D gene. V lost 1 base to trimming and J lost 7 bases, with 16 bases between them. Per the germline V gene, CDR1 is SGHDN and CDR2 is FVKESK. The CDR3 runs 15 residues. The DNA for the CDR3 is TGTGCCAGCAGCCAAGCGGCTTCGGGCTTGGGGACCCAGTACTTC. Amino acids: CASSQAASGLGTQYF.

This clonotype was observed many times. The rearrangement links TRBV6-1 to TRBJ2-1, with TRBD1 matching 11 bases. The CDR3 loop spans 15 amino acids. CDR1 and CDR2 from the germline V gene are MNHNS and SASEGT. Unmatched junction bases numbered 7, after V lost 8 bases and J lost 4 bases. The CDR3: CASLNGTGGYNEQFF. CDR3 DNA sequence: TGTGCCAGCCTTAACGGGACAGGGGGATACAATGAGCAGTTCTTC.

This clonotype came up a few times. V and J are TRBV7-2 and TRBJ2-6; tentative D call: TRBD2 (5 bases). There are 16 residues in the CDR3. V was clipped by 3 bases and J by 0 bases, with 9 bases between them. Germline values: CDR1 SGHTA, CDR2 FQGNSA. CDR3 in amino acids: CASSFGVHSGANVLTF. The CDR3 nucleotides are TGTGCCAGCAGCTTCGGGGTGCACTCTGGGGCCAACGTCCTGACTTTC.

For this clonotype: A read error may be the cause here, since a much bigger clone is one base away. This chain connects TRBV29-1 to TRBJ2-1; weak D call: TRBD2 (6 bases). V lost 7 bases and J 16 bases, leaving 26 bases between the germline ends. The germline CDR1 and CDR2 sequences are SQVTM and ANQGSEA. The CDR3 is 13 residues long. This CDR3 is CSAGPRGNSDAFF. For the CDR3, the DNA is TGCAGCGCCGGACCCCGGGGGAACTCGGATGCTTTCTTC.

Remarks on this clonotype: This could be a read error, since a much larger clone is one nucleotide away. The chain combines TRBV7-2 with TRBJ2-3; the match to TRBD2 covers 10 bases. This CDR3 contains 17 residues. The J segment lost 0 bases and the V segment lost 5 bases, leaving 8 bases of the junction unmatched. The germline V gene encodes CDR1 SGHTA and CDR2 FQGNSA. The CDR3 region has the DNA TGTGCCAGCAGCATACAGGTGACTAGCGGGAGCACAGATACGCAGTATTTT. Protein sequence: CASSIQVTSGSTDTQYF.

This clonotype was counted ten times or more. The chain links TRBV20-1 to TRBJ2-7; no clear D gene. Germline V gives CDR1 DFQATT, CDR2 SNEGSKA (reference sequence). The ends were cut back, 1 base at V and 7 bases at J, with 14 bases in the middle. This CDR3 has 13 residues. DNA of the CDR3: TGCAGTGCTAGAGCAGGCTCGACGCGTGAGCAGTACTTC. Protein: CSARAGSTREQYF.

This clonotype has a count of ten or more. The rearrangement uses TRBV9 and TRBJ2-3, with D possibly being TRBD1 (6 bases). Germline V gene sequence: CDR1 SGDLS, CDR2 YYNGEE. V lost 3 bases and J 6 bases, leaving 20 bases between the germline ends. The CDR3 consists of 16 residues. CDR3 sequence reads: CASSAWWGPPSDTQYF. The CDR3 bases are TGTGCCAGCAGCGCCTGGTGGGGGCCTCCATCGGATACGCAGTATTTT.

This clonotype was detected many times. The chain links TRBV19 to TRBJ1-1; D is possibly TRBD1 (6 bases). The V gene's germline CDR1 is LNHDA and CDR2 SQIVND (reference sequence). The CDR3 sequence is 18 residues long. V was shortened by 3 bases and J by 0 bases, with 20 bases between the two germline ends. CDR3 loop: CASSIPDSGAELNTEAFF. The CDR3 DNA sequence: TGTGCCAGTAGTATTCCCGATTCGGGGGCTGAACTGAACACTGAAGCTTTCTTT.

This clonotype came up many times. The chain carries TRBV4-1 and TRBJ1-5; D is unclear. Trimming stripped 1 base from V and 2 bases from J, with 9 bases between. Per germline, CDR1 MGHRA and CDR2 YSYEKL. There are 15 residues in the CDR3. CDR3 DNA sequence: TGCGCCAGCAGCCAAGGTGCCAGTGGCAATCAGCCCCAGCATTTT. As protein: CASSQGASGNQPQHF.

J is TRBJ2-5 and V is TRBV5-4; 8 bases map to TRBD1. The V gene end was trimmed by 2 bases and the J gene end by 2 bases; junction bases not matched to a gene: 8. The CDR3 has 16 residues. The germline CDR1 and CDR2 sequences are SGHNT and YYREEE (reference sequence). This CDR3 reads CASSFSGRGLQETQYF. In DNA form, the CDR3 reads TGTGCCAGCAGCTTCTCGGGCAGGGGGCTTCAAGAGACCCAGTACTTC.

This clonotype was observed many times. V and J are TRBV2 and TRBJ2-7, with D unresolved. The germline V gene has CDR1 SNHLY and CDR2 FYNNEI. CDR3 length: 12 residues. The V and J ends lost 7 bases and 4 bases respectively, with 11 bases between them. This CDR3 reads CASNVRVYEQYF. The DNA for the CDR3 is TGTGCCAGCAACGTTCGGGTTTACGAGCAGTACTTC.

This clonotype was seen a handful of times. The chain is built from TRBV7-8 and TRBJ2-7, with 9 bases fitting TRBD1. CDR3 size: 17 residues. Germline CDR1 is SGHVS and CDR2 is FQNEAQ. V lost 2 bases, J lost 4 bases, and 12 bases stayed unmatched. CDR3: CASSLHNYRGRFYEQYF. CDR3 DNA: TGTGCCAGCAGCTTACACAACTACAGGGGGCGTTTTTACGAGCAGTACTTC.

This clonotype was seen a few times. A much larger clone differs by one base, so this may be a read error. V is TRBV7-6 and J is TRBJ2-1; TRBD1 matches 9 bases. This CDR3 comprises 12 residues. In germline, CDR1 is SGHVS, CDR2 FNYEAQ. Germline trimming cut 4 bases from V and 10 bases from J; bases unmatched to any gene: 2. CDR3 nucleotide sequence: TGTGCCAGCAGCTCAGGACAGGGGGAGCAGTTCTTC. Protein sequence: CASSSGQGEQFF. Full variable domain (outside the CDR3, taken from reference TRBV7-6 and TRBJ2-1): GAGVSQSPRYKVTKRGQDVALRCDPISGHVSLYWYRQALGQGPEFLTYFNYEAQQDKSGLPNDRFSAERPEGSISTLTIQRTEQRDSAMYRCASSSGQGEQFFGPGTRLTVL.

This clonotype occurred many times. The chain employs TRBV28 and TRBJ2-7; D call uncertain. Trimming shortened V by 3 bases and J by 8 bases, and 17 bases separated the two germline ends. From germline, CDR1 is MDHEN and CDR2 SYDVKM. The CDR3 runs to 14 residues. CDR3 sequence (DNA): TGTGCCAGCAGTTTGGCGAGCGCTCCCCTTCAGCAGTACTTC. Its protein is CASSLASAPLQQYF.

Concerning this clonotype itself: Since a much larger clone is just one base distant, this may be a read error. The chain's CDR3 is CSATRGGNTIYF. The CDR3 DNA follows: TGCAGCGCCACGAGGGGTGGAAACACCATATATTTT. The J gene is TRBJ1-3, the V gene TRBV29-1, with D perhaps TRBD1 (5 bases). The germline V gene has CDR1 SQVTM and CDR2 ANQGSEA. V gave up 7 bases and J gave up 3 bases, with 10 bases separating them. The CDR3 sequence is 12 residues long.

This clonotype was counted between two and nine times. CDR3: CATSRGGLSTDTQYF. DNA for the CDR3: TGTGCCACCAGCCGTGGGGGGCTGAGCACAGATACGCAGTATTTT. The chain has TRBV15 and TRBJ2-3; perhaps D is TRBD1 or TRBD2 (6 bases each). V was cut by 5 bases and J by 0 bases, with 12 bases left in between. CDR1 and CDR2 (germline): LNHNV, YYDKDF (reference sequence). The CDR3 spans 15 residues.

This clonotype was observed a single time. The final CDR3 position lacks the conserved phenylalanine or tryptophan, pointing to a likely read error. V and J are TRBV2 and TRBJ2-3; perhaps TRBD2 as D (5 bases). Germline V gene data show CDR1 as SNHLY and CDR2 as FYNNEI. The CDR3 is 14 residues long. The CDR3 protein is CASSEDLATDTQYL. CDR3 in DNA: TGTGCAAGCAGTGAGGATCTAGCCACAGATACGCAGTATCTT.